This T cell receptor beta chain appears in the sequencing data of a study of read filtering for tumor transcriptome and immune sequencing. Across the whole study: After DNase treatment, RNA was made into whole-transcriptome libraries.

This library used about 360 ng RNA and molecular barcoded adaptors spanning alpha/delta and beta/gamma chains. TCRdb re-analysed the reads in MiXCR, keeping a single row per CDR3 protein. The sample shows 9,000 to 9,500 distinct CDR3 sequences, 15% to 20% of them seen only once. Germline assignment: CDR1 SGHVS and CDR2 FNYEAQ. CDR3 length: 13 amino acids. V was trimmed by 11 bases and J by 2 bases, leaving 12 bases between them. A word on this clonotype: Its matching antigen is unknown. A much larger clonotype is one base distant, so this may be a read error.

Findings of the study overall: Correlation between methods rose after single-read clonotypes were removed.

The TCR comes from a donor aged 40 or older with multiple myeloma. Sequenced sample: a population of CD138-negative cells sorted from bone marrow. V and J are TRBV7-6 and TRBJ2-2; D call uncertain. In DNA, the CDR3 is TGTGCCTGCGAGGCGGACAACACCGGGGAGCTGTTTTTT. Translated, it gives CACEADNTGELFF.